This T cell receptor beta chain was obtained from a study of OX40 agonist ivuxolimab in advanced cancers. On the study more broadly: Patients were infused with ivuxolimab every 2 weeks at 0.01 to 10 mg/kg. Study observations and caveats: Dosing at 0.1 to 3.0 mg/kg was accompanied by clonal expansion of CD4+ and CD8+ blood T cells by week 6.

The data were produced by immunoSEQ multiplex PCR, yet TCRdb's version contains in-frame clones alone and is incomplete. The sample consists of 95,000 or so clones, about 92% of them appearing once. V dropped 0 bases and J dropped 5 bases, with 13 bases sitting between them. Germline CDR1 reads LGHNA; CDR2 reads YNFKEQ. CDR3 length equals 15 residues. In the case of this clone: No antigen is known for it.

The receptor comes from an adult with an advanced solid tumor such as melanoma, head and neck, liver or kidney cancer. This chain joins TRBV4-2 and TRBJ2-5, with D perhaps given as TRBD1 or TRBD2 (6 bases each). The sample here was CD4+ or CD8+ T cells sorted from blood, taken in a trial of the OX40 agonist ivuxolimab. The CDR3 DNA reads TGTGCCAGCAGCCAAGATTGGGGGGCTGGGGAGACCCAGTACTTC. Translated: CASSQDWGAGETQYF.